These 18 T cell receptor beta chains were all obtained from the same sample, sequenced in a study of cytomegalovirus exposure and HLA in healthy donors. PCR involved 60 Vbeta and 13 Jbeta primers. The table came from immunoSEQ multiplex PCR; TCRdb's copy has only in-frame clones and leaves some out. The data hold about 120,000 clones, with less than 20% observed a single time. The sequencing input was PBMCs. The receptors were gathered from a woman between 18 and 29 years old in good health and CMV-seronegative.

CDR3 DNA: TGCGCCAGCAGCTTGGCTAACGGGGAAGCTGTACGGTTCAACAATGAGCAGTTCTTC. Its translation is CASSLANGEAVRFNNEQFF. This chain uses TRBV5-1 with TRBJ2-1; TRBD2 is a possible D gene (5 bases). The ends were cut back, 0 bases at V and 5 bases at J, with 24 bases in the middle. CDR1 SGHRS and CDR2 YFSETQ come from the germline V gene. The CDR3 extends over 19 amino acids.

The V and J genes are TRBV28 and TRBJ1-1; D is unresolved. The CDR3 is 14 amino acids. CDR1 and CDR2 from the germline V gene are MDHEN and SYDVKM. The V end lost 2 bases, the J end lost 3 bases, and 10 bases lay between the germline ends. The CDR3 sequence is CASSLDRGYTEAFF. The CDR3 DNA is TGTGCCAGCAGTTTAGATCGGGGTTACACTGAAGCTTTCTTT.

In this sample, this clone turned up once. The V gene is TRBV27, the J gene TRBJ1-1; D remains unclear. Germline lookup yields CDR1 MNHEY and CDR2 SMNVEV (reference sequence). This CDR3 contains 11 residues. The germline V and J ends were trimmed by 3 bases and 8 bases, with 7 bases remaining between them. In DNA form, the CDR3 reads TGTGCCAGCAGTTTTGAGGGAGAAGCTTTCTTT. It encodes CASSFEGEAFF.

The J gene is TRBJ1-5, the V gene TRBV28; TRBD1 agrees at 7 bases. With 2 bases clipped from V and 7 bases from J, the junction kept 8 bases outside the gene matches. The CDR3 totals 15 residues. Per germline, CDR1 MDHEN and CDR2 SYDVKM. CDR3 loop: CASSLRGLRIQPQHF. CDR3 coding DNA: TGTGCCAGCAGTTTAAGGGGGCTTAGGATACAGCCCCAGCATTTT.

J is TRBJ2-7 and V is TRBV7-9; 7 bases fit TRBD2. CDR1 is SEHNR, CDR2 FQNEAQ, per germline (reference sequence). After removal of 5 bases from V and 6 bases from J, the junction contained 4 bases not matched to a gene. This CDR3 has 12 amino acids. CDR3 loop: CASSTIAGEQYF. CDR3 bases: TGTGCCAGCAGCACAATAGCGGGCGAGCAGTACTTC. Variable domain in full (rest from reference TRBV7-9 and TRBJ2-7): DTGVSQNPRHKITKRGQNVTFRCDPISEHNRLYWYRQTLGQGPEFLTYFQNEAQLEKSRLLSDRFSAERPKGSFSTLEIQRTEQGDSAMYLCASSTIAGEQYFGPGTRLTVT.

Here the CDR3 DNA reads TGCAGCGTTGAATGGACAGGGGGCTACAATGAGCAGTTCTTC. Amino acid sequence: CSVEWTGGYNEQFF. The rearrangement links TRBV29-1 to TRBJ2-1; TRBD1 aligns across 10 bases. Looked up from germline, CDR1 is SQVTM and CDR2 is ANQGSEA. The CDR3 consists of 14 residues. Trimming took 2 bases from V and 3 from J; bases not matched to a gene: 1.

The CDR3 DNA reads as TGTGCCAGCAGCACCGCGGGACAGGGTAGATACGAGCAGTACTTC. Amino acids: CASSTAGQGRYEQYF. The chain combines TRBV5-4 with TRBJ2-7, with 9 bases fitting TRBD1. The length of the CDR3 is 15 residues. Germline V gene lookup returns CDR1 SGHNT and CDR2 YYREEE (reference sequence). V shed 4 bases, J shed 4 bases, and the junction held 9 bases outside the gene matches.

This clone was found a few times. The CDR3 DNA is TGTGCCAGCAGCTTAGATGTCTCCTACGGGGGCTACACCTTC. Translating gives CASSLDVSYGGYTF. This sequence joins TRBV11-2 and TRBJ1-2; no firm D call. The V and J ends lost 0 bases and 8 bases respectively, with 13 bases between them. CDR1 and CDR2 (germline): SGHAT, FQNNGV. CDR3 size: 14 residues.

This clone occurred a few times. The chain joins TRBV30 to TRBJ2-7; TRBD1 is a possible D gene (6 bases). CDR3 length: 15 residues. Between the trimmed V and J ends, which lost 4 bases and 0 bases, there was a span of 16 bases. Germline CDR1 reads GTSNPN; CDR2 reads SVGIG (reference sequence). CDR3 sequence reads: CAWKPGHRNSYEQYF. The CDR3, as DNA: TGTGCCTGGAAACCGGGACACCGAAACTCCTACGAGCAGTACTTC.

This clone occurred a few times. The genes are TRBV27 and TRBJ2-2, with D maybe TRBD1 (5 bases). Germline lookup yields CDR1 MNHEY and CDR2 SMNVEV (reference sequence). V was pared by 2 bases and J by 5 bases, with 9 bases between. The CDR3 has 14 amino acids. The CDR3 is CASSLSRVTGELFF. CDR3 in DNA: TGTGCCAGCAGTTTAAGCAGGGTTACCGGGGAGCTGTTTTTT.

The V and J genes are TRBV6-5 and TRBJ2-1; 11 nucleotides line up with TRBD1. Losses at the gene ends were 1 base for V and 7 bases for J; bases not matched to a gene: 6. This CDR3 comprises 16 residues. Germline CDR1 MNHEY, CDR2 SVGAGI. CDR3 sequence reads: CASSYFMGQGGNEQFF. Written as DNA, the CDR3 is TGTGCCAGCAGTTACTTTATGGGACAGGGGGGAAATGAGCAGTTCTTC.

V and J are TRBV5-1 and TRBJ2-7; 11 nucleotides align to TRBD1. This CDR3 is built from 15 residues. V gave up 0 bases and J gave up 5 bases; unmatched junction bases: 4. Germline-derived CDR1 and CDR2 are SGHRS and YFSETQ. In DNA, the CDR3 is TGCGCCAGCAGCTTGGGGGGGACAGGGGGTCACGAGCAGTACTTC. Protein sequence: CASSLGGTGGHEQYF.

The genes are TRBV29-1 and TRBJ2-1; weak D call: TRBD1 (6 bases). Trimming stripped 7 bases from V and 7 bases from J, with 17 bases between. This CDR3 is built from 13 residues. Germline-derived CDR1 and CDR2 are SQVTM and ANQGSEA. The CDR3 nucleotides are TGCAGCGGGAGAGGGGGTAGGGGAAATGAGCAGTTCTTC. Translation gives CSGRGGRGNEQFF.

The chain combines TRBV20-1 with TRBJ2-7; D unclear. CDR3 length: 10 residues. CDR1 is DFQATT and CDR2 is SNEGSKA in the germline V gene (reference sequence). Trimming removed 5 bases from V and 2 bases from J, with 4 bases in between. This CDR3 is CSAVAYEQYF. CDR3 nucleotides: TGCAGTGCTGTAGCCTACGAGCAGTACTTC.

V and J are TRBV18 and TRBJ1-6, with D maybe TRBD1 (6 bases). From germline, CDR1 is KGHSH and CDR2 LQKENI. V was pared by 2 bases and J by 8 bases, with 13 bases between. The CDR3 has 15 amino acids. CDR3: CASSPEQGVDSPLHF. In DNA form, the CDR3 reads TGTGCCAGCTCACCAGAACAGGGAGTAGATTCACCCCTCCACTTT.

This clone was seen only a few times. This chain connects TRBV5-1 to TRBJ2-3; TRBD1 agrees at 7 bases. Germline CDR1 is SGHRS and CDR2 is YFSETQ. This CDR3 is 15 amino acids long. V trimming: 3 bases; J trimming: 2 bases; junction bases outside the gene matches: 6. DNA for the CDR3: TGCGCCAGCAGCTCTCGGACAGGTTCCACAGATACGCAGTATTTT. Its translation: CASSSRTGSTDTQYF.

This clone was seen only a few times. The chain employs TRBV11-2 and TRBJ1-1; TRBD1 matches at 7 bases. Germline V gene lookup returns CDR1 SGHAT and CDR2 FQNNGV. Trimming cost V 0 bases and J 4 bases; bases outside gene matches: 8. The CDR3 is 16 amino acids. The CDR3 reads CASSLDFRAGGTEAFF. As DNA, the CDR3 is TGTGCCAGCAGCTTAGATTTTAGGGCAGGGGGCACTGAAGCTTTCTTT.

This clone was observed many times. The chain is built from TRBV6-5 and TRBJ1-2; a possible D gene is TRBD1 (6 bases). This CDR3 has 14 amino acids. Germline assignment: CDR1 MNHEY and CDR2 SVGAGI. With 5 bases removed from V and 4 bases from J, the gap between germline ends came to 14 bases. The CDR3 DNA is TGTGCCAGCAGTACAGGGTCAGGGAGCTATGGCTACACCTTC. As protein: CASSTGSGSYGYTF.